These 26 T cell receptor beta chains were sequenced from one sample in a study of blood T cells in healthy people across ages. A second PCR of 7 to 11 cycles used a sample-barcoded 5' primer and a J-beta primer mix. TCRdb recomputed calls from the 5' RACE reads with MiXCR, one row per CDR3 protein. The sample consists of about a million distinct CDR3 sequences, 51% of them appearing once. The specimen was blood. Receptors were obtained from a woman aged 55-70 years in good health.

CDR3 in amino acids: CASSTAGTSGSQNEQFF. In DNA form, the CDR3 reads TGCGCCAGCAGCACCGCCGGGACTAGCGGGAGTCAAAATGAGCAGTTCTTC. V usage is TRBV5-1 and J usage is TRBJ2-1; 14 bases line up with TRBD2. Germline lookup yields CDR1 SGHRS and CDR2 YFSETQ. The CDR3 totals 17 residues. V shed 4 bases and J 7 bases; nucleotides not matched to a gene: 10.

V gene TRBV20-1 combines with J gene TRBJ2-4; 14 bases are shared with TRBD2. The V segment lost 6 bases and the J segment 13 bases; nucleotides outside the gene matches: 11. The CDR3 has 14 residues. Germline loops: CDR1 DFQATT, CDR2 SNEGSKA (reference sequence). The CDR3 nucleotides read TGCAGTGCAACCGGGACTAGCGGGAGCCGGGAGCAGTACTTC. This sequence encodes CSATGTSGSREQYF.

This clonotype appeared a single time. The chain couples TRBV3-1 to TRBJ2-1; D remains ambiguous. The CDR3 consists of 12 residues. V gave up 3 bases and J gave up 12 bases, with 12 bases separating them. Per germline, CDR1 LGHDT and CDR2 YNNKEL (reference sequence). CDR3 nucleotide sequence: TGTGCCAGCAGCCATAAATGGAGTGTGCAGTTCTTC. Amino acids: CASSHKWSVQFF.

This chain links TRBV6-6 with TRBJ2-1; 7 bases line up with TRBD1. Trimming took 4 bases from V and 4 from J; bases not matched to a gene: 7. The CDR3 totals 15 residues. Per the germline V gene, CDR1 is MNHNY and CDR2 is SVGAGI (reference sequence). CDR3 protein: CASSFQDRPYNEQFF. In DNA form, the CDR3 reads TGTGCCAGCAGTTTTCAGGACAGGCCTTACAATGAGCAGTTCTTC.

This clonotype was counted a few times. The chain is built from TRBV5-1 and TRBJ2-1; D is undetermined. Germline-derived CDR1 and CDR2 are SGHRS and YFSETQ. This CDR3 has 12 amino acids. Trimming removed 5 bases from V and 5 bases from J, with 8 bases in between. CDR3 coding DNA: TGCGCCAGCAGACTCGACCACAATGAGCAGTTCTTC. Translating gives CASRLDHNEQFF.

V usage is TRBV14 and J usage is TRBJ2-3, with D possibly being TRBD1 (5 bases). The CDR3 is 16 amino acids. Trimming took off 2 bases at V and 6 bases at J, with 18 bases between the two ends. Per the germline V gene, CDR1 is SGHDN and CDR2 is FVKESK. The CDR3 spells CASSQRGADPGDTQYF. The CDR3 nucleotides read TGTGCCAGCAGCCAAAGGGGTGCTGACCCAGGGGATACGCAGTATTTT.

The table lists this clonotype with a few counts. The chain joins TRBV29-1 to TRBJ2-1; 9 nucleotides match TRBD2. V trimming: 7 bases; J trimming: 11 bases; junction bases outside the gene matches: 6. The germline gives CDR1 SQVTM, CDR2 ANQGSEA. CDR3 length: 11 residues. CDR3: CSALSGRQQFF. The CDR3, as DNA: TGCAGCGCCCTTAGCGGGAGACAGCAGTTCTTC.

The J gene is TRBJ2-3, the V gene TRBV4-3; tentatively, D is TRBD1 or TRBD2 (7 bases each). V lost 5 bases to trimming and J lost 1 base, with 16 bases between them. This CDR3 spans 16 amino acids. Germline CDR1 LGHNA, CDR2 YSLEER. The chain's CDR3 is CASSKGAGAGTDTQYF. Written as DNA, the CDR3 is TGCGCCAGCAGCAAGGGGGCGGGAGCCGGCACAGATACGCAGTATTTT.

This clonotype was seen more than once but under ten times. The J gene is TRBJ2-5, the V gene TRBV6-5; D perhaps matches TRBD1 (6 bases). Germline CDR1 MNHEY, CDR2 SVGAGI. The V end was cut by 5 bases, the J end by 1 base, with 14 bases between. This CDR3 has 15 amino acids. This CDR3 reads CASSRPGHSQETQYF. The CDR3 DNA follows: TGTGCCAGCAGTCGTCCGGGACATAGCCAAGAGACCCAGTACTTC.

A note on this clonotype: The junction does not match germline at one end; this may be a read error. The chain carries TRBV12-3 or TRBV12-4 and TRBJ1-2; D is unclear. The CDR3 is 12 amino acids. Written as DNA, the CDR3 is TGTGCCAGCAGTAAGGACGGCTATGACTACACCTTC. Encoded protein: CASSKDGYDYTF.

This CDR3 is CSASDWRTYNEQFF. For the CDR3, the DNA is TGCAGTGCTAGCGACTGGAGGACCTACAATGAGCAGTTCTTC. The chain employs TRBV20-1 and TRBJ2-1, with a possible D match to TRBD2 (5 bases). The germline V gene has CDR1 DFQATT and CDR2 SNEGSKA (reference sequence). V shed 3 bases and J shed 2 bases, with 11 bases lying between them. The CDR3 is 14 residues long.

J is TRBJ2-1 and V is TRBV20-1, with 12 bases identical to TRBD2. V trimming: 7 bases; J trimming: 7 bases; junction bases outside the gene matches: 8. This CDR3 spans 14 amino acids. The V gene's germline CDR1 is DFQATT and CDR2 SNEGSKA (reference sequence). Here the CDR3 DNA reads TGCAGTGAGCAGAGGACTAGCGGGAAAAATGAGCAGTTCTTC. Its protein is CSEQRTSGKNEQFF.

This chain uses TRBV20-1 with TRBJ2-7; D may be TRBD1 or TRBD2 (5 bases each). Germline loops: CDR1 DFQATT, CDR2 SNEGSKA (reference sequence). CDR3 length: 15 amino acids. V was clipped by 3 bases and J by 7 bases, with 22 bases between them. The CDR3 spells CSASTGTSNRWEQYF. In nucleotides, the CDR3 is TGCAGTGCTAGTACCGGGACCTCAAACCGGTGGGAGCAGTACTTC.

V gene TRBV2 combines with J gene TRBJ1-1; 9 bases match TRBD1. Germline values: CDR1 SNHLY, CDR2 FYNNEI. V shed 8 bases, J shed 2 bases, and the junction held 6 bases outside the gene matches. The CDR3 sequence is 14 residues long. This chain's CDR3 is CASRKDRGNTEAFF. CDR3 nucleotides: TGTGCCAGCCGAAAGGACAGGGGCAACACTGAAGCTTTCTTT.

This clonotype was counted many times. The V gene is TRBV5-1, the J gene TRBJ2-7, with 8 positions matching TRBD1. Germline trimming cut 3 bases from V and 1 base from J; bases unmatched to any gene: 3. Germline lookup yields CDR1 SGHRS and CDR2 YFSETQ. The CDR3 is 14 amino acids. CDR3 DNA: TGCGCCAGCAGCTGGACAGGGCCTTCCTACGAGCAGTACTTC. Translation gives CASSWTGPSYEQYF.

V usage is TRBV11-2 and J usage is TRBJ2-5, with D possibly matching TRBD1 (6 bases). The tail of the sequence fits TRBJ2-7 better, so the J call may be wrong. Germline V gives CDR1 SGHAT, CDR2 FQNNGV. The CDR3 consists of 13 residues. DNA for the CDR3: TGTGCCAGCAGCCAGGGACATGCCTACGAGCAGTACTTC. This encodes CASSQGHAYEQYF.

The rearrangement joins TRBV25-1 to TRBJ2-1, with D hard to call. From germline, CDR1 is MGHDK and CDR2 SYGVNS. CDR3 length: 13 amino acids. Between the trimmed V and J ends, which lost 7 bases and 0 bases, there was a span of 7 bases. The CDR3 loop is CASKLNSYNEQFF. The CDR3 bases are TGTGCCAGCAAGTTGAACTCCTACAATGAGCAGTTCTTC.

This rearrangement joins TRBV7-8 to TRBJ2-5; 13 nucleotides agree with TRBD2. This CDR3 has 16 residues. Germline CDR1 is SGHVS and CDR2 is FQNEAQ. Trimming cost V 4 bases and J 2 bases; bases outside gene matches: 4. The CDR3 here is CASSWLLAGGQETQYF. The CDR3 DNA reads TGTGCCAGCAGCTGGCTACTAGCGGGAGGGCAAGAGACCCAGTACTTC. The full variable domain, with the rest looked up from reference TRBV7-8 and TRBJ2-5, is GAGVSQSPRYKVAKRGQDVALRCDPISGHVSLFWYQQALGQGPEFLTYFQNEAQLDKSGLPSDRFFAERPEGSVSTLKIQRTQQEDSAVYLCASSWLLAGGQETQYFGPGTRLLVL.

The V call is TRBV30, the J call TRBJ2-7; 9 bases match TRBD1. Looked up from germline, CDR1 is GTSNPN and CDR2 is SVGIG (reference sequence). Trimming at V came to 7 bases and at J to 2 bases, leaving 6 bases not matched to a gene. This CDR3 region has 13 residues. CDR3 loop: CASGQGSTYEQYF. CDR3 bases: TGTGCCTCAGGACAGGGGTCCACCTACGAGCAGTACTTC.

This sequence joins TRBV10-3 and TRBJ2-1; TRBD2 is a possible D gene (5 bases). V lost 0 bases, J lost 2 bases, and 11 bases lay in between. The CDR3 loop spans 16 amino acids. Germline CDR1 is ENHRY and CDR2 is SYGVKD. This chain's CDR3 is CAISESNGLPYNEQFF. Here the CDR3 DNA reads TGTGCCATCAGTGAGTCGAATGGACTCCCCTACAATGAGCAGTTCTTC.

This chain uses TRBV29-1 with TRBJ1-1; D is unresolved. The CDR3 sequence is 14 residues long. The germline gives CDR1 SQVTM, CDR2 ANQGSEA. Deletions cut 5 bases from V and 1 base from J, with 14 bases between. The CDR3 DNA follows: TGCAGCGTTTCCCCCGCCTCCGGGAACACTGAAGCTTTCTTT. Amino acids: CSVSPASGNTEAFF.

This chain connects TRBV27 to TRBJ1-5; 7 bases are shared with TRBD1. In germline, CDR1 is MNHEY, CDR2 SMNVEV (reference sequence). The junction had 10 bases not matched to a gene; V was cut back by 10 bases and J by 1 base. This CDR3 is 15 amino acids long. This CDR3 is CAIRKGAVSNQPQHF. The CDR3 DNA is TGTGCCATCCGGAAGGGGGCGGTGAGCAATCAGCCCCAGCATTTT.

The chain links TRBV12-3 or TRBV12-4 to TRBJ2-5; D is perhaps TRBD1 (5 bases). Near its end, the DNA agrees better with TRBJ2-7, so the J call may be wrong. The CDR3 has 13 residues. The DNA for the CDR3 is TGTGCCAGCAGTTTTTTAGGGGTAGACGAGCAGTACTTC. The encoded protein is CASSFLGVDEQYF.

In its sample, this clonotype was seen once. The chain carries TRBV7-3 and TRBJ2-3; 7 bases fit TRBD1. J gave up 4 bases and V 3 bases, and 10 bases lay outside the gene matches. CDR1 and CDR2 (germline): SGHTA, FQGTGA. CDR3 length equals 16 residues. The CDR3 DNA reads as TGTGCCAGCAGCTTGGGGTGGGGACAGACGGCAGATACGCAGTATTTT. It yields the protein CASSLGWGQTADTQYF.

J is TRBJ2-7 and V is TRBV6-2 or TRBV6-3; 9 bases line up with TRBD2. There are 14 residues in the CDR3. V shed 10 bases, J shed 4 bases, and the junction held 11 bases outside the gene matches. CDR1 and CDR2 from the germline V gene are MNHEY and SVGEGT. CDR3 nucleotides: TGTGCCACCCGCAGGCCTAGCGGGATTTACGAGCAGTACTTC. Its protein product is CATRRPSGIYEQYF.

The chain combines TRBV20-1 with TRBJ2-5; D is ambiguous. The better agreement between TRBJ2-7 and the DNA end casts doubt on the J call. In germline, CDR1 is DFQATT, CDR2 SNEGSKA (reference sequence). The CDR3 is 14 amino acids. CDR3 protein: CSASSSRNNYEQYF. The CDR3 DNA reads TGCAGTGCCTCTAGTAGCAGGAATAACTACGAGCAGTACTTC.